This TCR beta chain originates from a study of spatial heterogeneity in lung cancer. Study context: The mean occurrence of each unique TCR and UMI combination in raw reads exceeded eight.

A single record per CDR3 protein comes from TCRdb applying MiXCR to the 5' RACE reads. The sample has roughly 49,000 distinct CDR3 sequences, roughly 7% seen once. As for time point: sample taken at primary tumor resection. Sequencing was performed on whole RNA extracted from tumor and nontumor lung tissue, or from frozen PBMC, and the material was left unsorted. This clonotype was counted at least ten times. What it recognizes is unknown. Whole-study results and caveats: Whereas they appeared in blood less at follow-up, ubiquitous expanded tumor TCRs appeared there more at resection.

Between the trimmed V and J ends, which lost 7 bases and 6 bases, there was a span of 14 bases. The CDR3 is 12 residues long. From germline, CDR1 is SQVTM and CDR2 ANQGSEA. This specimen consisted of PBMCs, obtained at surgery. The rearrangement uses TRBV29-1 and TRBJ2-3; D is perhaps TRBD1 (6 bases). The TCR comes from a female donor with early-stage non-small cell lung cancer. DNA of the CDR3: TGCAGCGCAGGGGATTTCAGGGATACGCAGTATTTT. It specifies CSAGDFRDTQYF.